The entry below gives a single TCR beta chain sequence along with its context. This specimen belongs to a study of blood T cells in healthy people across ages. Next came a second PCR, run for about 6 to 11 cycles, which used a sample-barcoded 5' primer along with a J-beta primer mix. TCRdb used MiXCR to reprocess the 5' RACE reads, holding one entry per CDR3 protein. The sample lists over 950,000 distinct CDR3 sequences; just over 50% were seen once. This CDR3 spans 12 amino acids. The germline gives CDR1 DFQATT, CDR2 SNEGSKA (reference sequence). The V end lost 6 bases, the J end lost 3 bases, and 9 bases lay between the germline ends.

Sample: blood. The TCR originated in a woman between 55 and 75 years old in good health. The V and J genes are TRBV20-1 and TRBJ1-5; D might be TRBD1 (5 bases). The CDR3 DNA sequence: TGCAGTGCAATGGGACCCAATCAGCCCCAGCATTTT. Translated: CSAMGPNQPQHF.